These 9 T cell receptor beta chains came from one sample sequenced in a study of beta chain features in type 1 diabetes. Study-wide results and limits: The study found moderately but significantly shorter TCRB CDR3s in all four CD4+ subsets of Type 1 diabetes patients.

Every bit of the isolated RNA underwent reverse transcription, so sequencing read expressed TCRB transcripts. Measured with immunoSEQ multiplex PCR; TCRdb has only the in-frame clones, and not every one. The sample consists of about 190,000 clones, roughly 8% of them appearing once. No antigen has been assigned to these receptors. Material: central memory CD4+ T cells from blood. All receptors come from a man younger than 35 with type 1 diabetes.

J is TRBJ1-5 and V is TRBV28; 7 bases fit TRBD1. The CDR3 length is 14 residues. The trim removed 6 bases at V and 4 bases at J, leaving 6 bases unmatched. Per the germline V gene, CDR1 is MDHEN and CDR2 is SYDVKM. The CDR3 sequence: CASRAGTVNQPQHF. The CDR3 DNA reads as TGTGCCAGCAGAGCCGGGACAGTTAATCAGCCCCAGCATTTT.

The rearrangement links TRBV7-9 to TRBJ1-2, with 9 positions matching TRBD1. Losses at the gene ends were 5 bases for V and 6 bases for J; bases not matched to a gene: 10. The CDR3 runs to 15 residues. The V gene's germline CDR1 is SEHNR and CDR2 FQNEAQ (reference sequence). CDR3 in DNA: TGTGCCAGCAGCATCGGGGGACAGGGTCACGATGGCTACACCTTC. It is translated as CASSIGGQGHDGYTF.

The sample holds a few counts of this clone. The J gene is TRBJ2-1, the V gene TRBV19; tentatively, D is TRBD2 (6 bases). Germline CDR1 and CDR2: LNHDA and SQIVND (reference sequence). The CDR3 is made up of 12 amino acids. The ends were cut back, 0 bases at V and 9 bases at J, with 6 bases in the middle. The CDR3 coding sequence is TGTGCCAGTAGTATAGACGGGGGTGAGCAGTTCTTC. It encodes CASSIDGGEQFF. The full variable domain, with the rest looked up from reference TRBV19 and TRBJ2-1, is DGGITQSPKYLFRKEGQNVTLSCEQNLNHDAMYWYRQDPGQGLRLIYYSQIVNDFQKGDIAEGYSVSREKKESFPLTVTSAQKNPTAFYLCASSIDGGEQFFGPGTRLTVL.

This clone was seen only a few times. The chain employs TRBV10-3 and TRBJ2-5; D may be TRBD2 (5 bases). CDR1 is ENHRY and CDR2 is SYGVKD in the germline V gene. CDR3 length: 12 residues. Trimming cost V 4 bases and J 2 bases, with 5 bases left between them. The CDR3 protein is CAISGEQETQYF. CDR3 in DNA: TGTGCCATCAGTGGGGAGCAAGAGACCCAGTACTTC.

This clone was seen repeatedly, ten times or more. The V call is TRBV30, the J call TRBJ1-2, with D perhaps matching TRBD1 (6 bases). Germline V gene sequence: CDR1 GTSNPN, CDR2 SVGIG (reference sequence). Trimming removed 0 bases from V and 2 bases from J, with 19 bases in between. The length of the CDR3 is 17 residues. CDR3 nucleotides: TGTGCCTGGAGTGTACAGGGTTGGGGAAAGGACAACTATGGCTACACCTTC. It yields the protein CAWSVQGWGKDNYGYTF.

This clone was counted a few times. The chain links TRBV28 to TRBJ1-6; D is undetermined. The ends were cut back, 3 bases at V and 9 bases at J, with 15 bases in the middle. The CDR3 runs to 15 residues. Germline V lookup: CDR1 MDHEN, CDR2 SYDVKM. The CDR3 spells CASSFETVGLSPLHF. CDR3 nucleotide sequence: TGTGCCAGCAGTTTTGAAACCGTGGGCCTTTCACCCCTCCACTTT.

This clone was seen only a few times. The chain recombines TRBV11-2 with TRBJ2-7; no definite D call. Trimming cost V 3 bases and J 12 bases, with 18 bases left between them. The germline gives CDR1 SGHAT, CDR2 FQNNGV. The CDR3 sequence is 13 residues long. The CDR3 nucleotides are TGTGCCAGCAGCTTCGGATCCCACCCAAGACTGTACTTC. As protein: CASSFGSHPRLYF.

Concerning this clone: Other DNA sequences in this sample translate to the same CDR3. This chain joins TRBV18 and TRBJ2-3; D might be TRBD1 (5 bases). V shed 3 bases and J shed 5 bases, with 9 bases lying between them. Per germline, CDR1 KGHSH and CDR2 LQKENI. The CDR3 is 13 residues long. In DNA, the CDR3 is TGTGCCAGCTCACCGCCCACAGGAGATACGCAGTATTTT. It codes for CASSPPTGDTQYF. The full variable domain, with the rest looked up from reference TRBV18 and TRBJ2-3, is NAGVMQNPRHLVRRRGQEARLRCSPMKGHSHVYWYRQLPEEGLKFMVYLQKENIIDESGMPKERFSAEFPKEGPSILRIQQVVRGDSAAYFCASSPPTGDTQYFGPGTRLTVL.

This clone has at least ten counts. The chain has TRBV30 and TRBJ2-1; TRBD2 might be the D (7 bases). Deletions cut 2 bases from V and 6 bases from J, with 11 bases between. Germline CDR1 and CDR2: GTSNPN and SVGIG (reference sequence). The CDR3 covers 13 residues. The CDR3: CAWSRRGPNEQFF. The DNA of the CDR3 is TGTGCCTGGAGTCGGCGGGGGCCCAATGAGCAGTTCTTC.